This T cell receptor (beta chain) was sequenced in a study of response to subunit inactivated influenza vaccine (dated by TCRdb to 2016 to 2018). Concerning the study at large: Deep quantitative T cell receptor repertoire profiling was used in the study to track responses to a trivalent subunit inactivated influenza vaccine. On the study overall, not on this receptor specifically: The authors suggested that each seasonal influenza vaccination may recruit only a limited number of new T cells.

Spanning cysteine to phenylalanine, the CDR3 consists of 14 amino acids. Left in the record is the CDR3 DNA by itself, 42 bases read in frame from the first base. Deletion took 0 bases off V and 6 bases off J, with a span of 12 bases between the germline ends. This clonotype occurred a few times. No cognate antigen has been identified for it. Base qualities are not provided; no much larger clone lies one nucleotide away. Receptor amplification or capture employed RT-PCR. Instrument used: Illumina HiSeq 2500. The raw public data were reprocessed by TCRdb itself: fastp quality trimming at Q25, MiXCR clonotype calling, in-frame beta chains only. Merged by CDR3 protein, the rows form single entries marked with the most common genes and DNA. The sample table holds 650,000 to 700,000 distinct CDR3 sequences, of which about a sixth were seen once. The ten largest clones represent around a tenth of the sample.

The source was PBMCs from blood, collected 12 days after vaccination. This clonotype was obtained from a man in his fifties or sixties who received an inactivated influenza vaccine. Donor details come from another sample of the same person, matched by shared clones. This receptor chain uses TRBV12-3 or TRBV12-4 and TRBJ2-7; the D segment could be TRBD2, given 6 matching bases. The base sequence is TGTGCCAGCAGTTTAGCCGGGACGCGGGGCGAGCAGTACTTC. Its protein reads: CASSLAGTRGEQYF.